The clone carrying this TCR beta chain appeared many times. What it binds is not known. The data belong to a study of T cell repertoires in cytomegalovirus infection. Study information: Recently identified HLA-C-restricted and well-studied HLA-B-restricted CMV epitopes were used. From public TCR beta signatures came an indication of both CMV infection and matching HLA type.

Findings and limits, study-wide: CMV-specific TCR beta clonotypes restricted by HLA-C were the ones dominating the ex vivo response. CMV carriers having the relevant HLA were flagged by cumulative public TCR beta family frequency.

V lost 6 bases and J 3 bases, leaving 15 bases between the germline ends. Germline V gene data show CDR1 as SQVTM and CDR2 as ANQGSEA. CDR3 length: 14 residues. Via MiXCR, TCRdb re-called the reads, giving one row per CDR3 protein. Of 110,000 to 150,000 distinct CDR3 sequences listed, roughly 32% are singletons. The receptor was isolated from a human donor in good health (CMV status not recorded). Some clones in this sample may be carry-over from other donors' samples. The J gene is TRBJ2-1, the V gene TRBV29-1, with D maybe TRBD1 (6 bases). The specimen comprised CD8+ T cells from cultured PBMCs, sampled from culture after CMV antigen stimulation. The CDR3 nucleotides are TGCAGCGTGACGGACAGAGGGCACTACAATGAGCAGTTCTTC. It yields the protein CSVTDRGHYNEQFF.